Shown below are 25 T cell receptor beta chains from a single sample sequenced in a study of T cell responses to AZD1222 COVID-19 vaccine. Sequenced by immunoSEQ multiplex PCR; TCRdb stores in-frame clones only, minus some. Of approximately 90,000 clones in the sample, 85% to 90% were seen once. The material was peripheral blood, obtained on day 0 of AZD1222 vaccination. Every receptor here comes from an adult in good health.

The gene calls are TRBV4-3 and TRBJ2-3, with D possibly TRBD1 on 6 matching bases. Germline CDR1 and CDR2: LGHNA and YSLEER. The V end lost 1 base, the J end lost 5 bases, and 7 bases lay between the germline ends. This CDR3 has 13 amino acids. Here the CDR3 DNA reads TGCGCCAGCAGCCAAGTACAGGGAGATACGCAGTATTTT. It codes for CASSQVQGDTQYF.

The chain links TRBV27 to TRBJ1-2; D uncertain. V shed 7 bases and J shed 2 bases, with 17 bases lying between them. The CDR3 spans 15 residues. Germline assignment: CDR1 MNHEY and CDR2 SMNVEV (reference sequence). For the CDR3, the DNA is TGTGCCAGCACCTTCCGAGGCCGAGAAAACTATGGCTACACCTTC. This encodes CASTFRGRENYGYTF.

The CDR3 coding sequence is TGTGCCAGCAGCGTAGATCACGAGAGCCTTCGGAACAATGAGCAGTTCTTC. Translated: CASSVDHESLRNNEQFF. The rearrangement links TRBV9 to TRBJ2-1; D is undetermined. Trimming shortened V by 0 bases and J by 5 bases, and 18 bases separated the two germline ends. The CDR3 loop spans 17 amino acids. Germline values: CDR1 SGDLS, CDR2 YYNGEE. Full variable domain (rest looked up from reference TRBV9 and TRBJ2-1): DSGVTQTPKHLITATGQRVTLRCSPRSGDLSVYWYQQSLDQGLQFLIQYYNGEERAKGNILERFSAQQFPDLHSELNLSSLELGDSALYFCASSVDHESLRNNEQFFGPGTRLTVL.

The chain joins TRBV7-2 to TRBJ1-1; D remains ambiguous. Trimming removed 3 bases at V and 1 base at J, with 15 bases between. CDR3 length: 16 residues. The V gene's germline CDR1 is SGHTA and CDR2 FQGNSA. For the CDR3, the DNA is TGTGCCAGCAGCTTGGGTGTAATGTGGGGGAACACTGAAGCTTTCTTT. Translated: CASSLGVMWGNTEAFF.

The genes are TRBV27 and TRBJ2-2; D not resolved. Deletions cut 5 bases from V and 2 bases from J, with 12 bases between. The length of the CDR3 is 15 residues. Germline CDR1 is MNHEY and CDR2 is SMNVEV (reference sequence). Written as DNA, the CDR3 is TGTGCCAGCAGTCCGGACGGTATAAACACCGGGGAGCTGTTTTTT. It specifies CASSPDGINTGELFF.

This sequence joins TRBV19 and TRBJ1-1; D is unresolved. The germline gives CDR1 LNHDA, CDR2 SQIVND (reference sequence). Trimming took 4 bases from V and 1 from J, leaving 4 bases between them. The CDR3 loop spans 12 amino acids. In DNA, the CDR3 is TGTGCCAGTAGTACAGGGAACACTGAAGCTTTCTTT. It translates to CASSTGNTEAFF.

J is TRBJ1-2 and V is TRBV3-1 (or the pseudogene TRBV3-2), with a possible D match to TRBD1 (5 bases). Trimming shortened V by 0 bases and J by 0 bases, and 11 bases separated the two germline ends. Per germline, CDR1 LGHDT and CDR2 YNNKEL (reference sequence). The CDR3 length is 16 residues. This chain's CDR3 is CASSQEGAPPNYGYTF. The CDR3, as DNA: TGTGCCAGCAGCCAAGAAGGGGCCCCACCTAACTATGGCTACACCTTC.

The genes are TRBV30 and TRBJ1-1; unclear D gene. The CDR3 is made up of 11 amino acids. The V and J ends lost 0 bases and 5 bases respectively, with 4 bases between them. Germline values: CDR1 GTSNPN, CDR2 SVGIG (reference sequence). The CDR3 nucleotides are TGTGCCTGGAGTGTACAAACTGAAGCTTTCTTT. Protein sequence: CAWSVQTEAFF.

V usage is TRBV5-4 and J usage is TRBJ2-1, with 9 bases matching TRBD2. Germline loops: CDR1 SGHNT, CDR2 YYREEE (reference sequence). The ends lost 1 base at V and 13 bases at J; junction bases unmatched: 3. This CDR3 comprises 12 residues. DNA for the CDR3: TGTGCCAGCAGCTTGAGTAGCGGGGGACAGTTCTTC. Translated: CASSLSSGGQFF.

The CDR3 spells CASSYGTGPTDTQYF. CDR3 bases: TGTGCCAGCAGTTACGGTACAGGGCCCACAGATACGCAGTATTTT. The rearrangement joins TRBV6-2 or TRBV6-3 to TRBJ2-3; a possible D gene is TRBD1 (6 bases). This CDR3 is built from 15 residues. From germline, CDR1 is MNHEY and CDR2 SVGEGT. Trimming took off 2 bases at V and 2 bases at J, with 11 bases between the two ends.

The chain uses TRBV5-5 and TRBJ2-7; D is unclear. V lost 2 bases and J 2 bases, leaving 5 bases between the germline ends. This CDR3 has 12 amino acids. Germline V gene lookup returns CDR1 SGHKS and CDR2 YYEKEE (reference sequence). CDR3 loop: CASSFFTYEQYF. In DNA form, the CDR3 reads TGTGCCAGCAGCTTTTTTACCTACGAGCAGTACTTC.

The rearrangement joins TRBV9 to TRBJ2-1; D unresolved. The CDR3 runs to 12 residues. Trimming removed 1 base from V and 7 bases from J, with 6 bases in between. In germline, CDR1 is SGDLS, CDR2 YYNGEE. CDR3 sequence reads: CASSVSGNEQFF. CDR3 in DNA: TGTGCCAGCAGCGTAAGTGGGAATGAGCAGTTCTTC.

This chain connects TRBV6-4 to TRBJ2-3, with 12 bases identical to TRBD2. With V trimmed by 4 bases and J by 1 base, 0 bases remained unmatched. The CDR3 sequence is 15 residues long. Germline V CDR1 and CDR2: MRHNA, SNTAGT. In DNA, the CDR3 is TGTGCCAGCAGTGGGACTAGCGGGGGCACAGATACGCAGTATTTT. It is translated as CASSGTSGGTDTQYF.

This chain joins TRBV30 and TRBJ2-7, with D perhaps matching TRBD1 or TRBD2 (5 bases each). The CDR3 totals 12 residues. CDR1 is GTSNPN and CDR2 is SVGIG in the germline V gene (reference sequence). CDR3 sequence reads: CAADRDGYEQYF. In nucleotides, the CDR3 is TGTGCTGCTGACCGGGACGGCTACGAGCAGTACTTC.

This clone was seen a single time. The V call is TRBV19, the J call TRBJ1-4, with D perhaps TRBD1 (5 bases). The V end lost 5 bases, the J end lost 5 bases, and 15 bases lay between the germline ends. The germline gives CDR1 LNHDA, CDR2 SQIVND (reference sequence). This CDR3 is built from 15 residues. The CDR3 DNA reads TGTGCCAGTAGTTCCCGGGCAGGGATAAATGAAAAACTGTTTTTT. It is translated as CASSSRAGINEKLFF.

The rearrangement joins TRBV9 to TRBJ2-1; TRBD2 might be the D (7 bases). The CDR3 is 21 residues long. In germline, CDR1 is SGDLS, CDR2 YYNGEE. V shed 3 bases and J shed 7 bases, with 35 bases lying between them. CDR3 coding DNA: TGTGCCAGCAGCGCCCCGACAGGAAGGGGGGGGCCGGAGGATCTGCGTAATGAGCAGTTCTTC. Residues: CASSAPTGRGGPEDLRNEQFF.

The gene calls are TRBV11-2 and TRBJ1-5, with a possible D match to TRBD1 (6 bases). This CDR3 has 16 residues. Germline V CDR1 and CDR2: SGHAT, FQNNGV. V was clipped by 1 base and J by 6 bases, with 16 bases between them. The CDR3 sequence: CASSLAGLGGLQPQHF. DNA for the CDR3: TGTGCCAGCAGCTTAGCGGGGTTAGGGGGTCTTCAGCCCCAGCATTTT.

The gene calls are TRBV3-1 (or the pseudogene TRBV3-2) and TRBJ2-5, with 8 bases lining up with TRBD2. V shed 4 bases and J 2 bases; nucleotides not matched to a gene: 15. Germline lookup yields CDR1 LGHDT and CDR2 YNNKEL (reference sequence). The CDR3 extends over 18 amino acids. The CDR3 loop is CASSPTRLGSGEQETQYF. CDR3 coding DNA: TGTGCCAGCAGCCCTACCCGTCTTGGTAGCGGGGAACAAGAGACCCAGTACTTC.

The chain links TRBV19 to TRBJ1-6; D is ambiguous. Germline V CDR1 and CDR2: LNHDA, SQIVND (reference sequence). The CDR3 totals 16 residues. V gave up 3 bases and J gave up 3 bases, with 12 bases separating them. Written as DNA, the CDR3 is TGTGCCAGTAGTATCGGCCCTTTACTCTATAATTCACCCCTCCACTTT. It encodes CASSIGPLLYNSPLHF.

The V and J genes are TRBV27 and TRBJ1-2; TRBD1 agrees at 7 bases. CDR1 is MNHEY, CDR2 SMNVEV, per germline (reference sequence). The V segment lost 2 bases and the J segment 5 bases; nucleotides outside the gene matches: 5. This CDR3 is 14 amino acids long. The CDR3 here is CASSLRGQLYGYTF. In nucleotides, the CDR3 is TGTGCCAGCAGTTTACGGGGACAGTTATATGGCTACACCTTC.

This clone was seen once. The rearrangement links TRBV19 to TRBJ1-2; 7 nucleotides agree with TRBD1. V dropped 6 bases and J dropped 2; count of bases not matched to a gene: 6. Germline CDR1 is LNHDA and CDR2 is SQIVND (reference sequence). The CDR3 contains 14 residues. This CDR3 reads CASSRQGSNYGYTF. Written as DNA, the CDR3 is TGTGCCAGTAGCCGACAGGGTTCCAACTATGGCTACACCTTC.

The chain is built from TRBV19 and TRBJ1-1; maybe TRBD1 (5 bases). The V gene lost 5 bases and the J gene lost 3 bases, with 10 bases spanning the gap. Per the germline V gene, CDR1 is LNHDA and CDR2 is SQIVND (reference sequence). CDR3 length: 13 residues. The CDR3 loop reads CASSWGTDTEAFF. The CDR3 bases are TGTGCCAGTAGTTGGGGGACGGACACTGAAGCTTTCTTT.

The CDR3 nucleotides are TGTGCCAGCAGCCACTCTAGCGGGGGGAGCTACGAGCAGTACTTC. This sequence encodes CASSHSSGGSYEQYF. The J gene is TRBJ2-7, the V gene TRBV7-2, with 11 bases lining up with TRBD2. Trimming removed 5 bases from V and 3 bases from J; junction bases left unmatched: 6. Germline assignment: CDR1 SGHTA and CDR2 FQGNSA. CDR3 length: 15 amino acids.

The J gene is TRBJ1-2, the V gene TRBV16; D gene ambiguous. Deletions cut 8 bases from V and 5 bases from J, with 15 bases between. Germline V CDR1 and CDR2: KGHSY, FQNENV. The length of the CDR3 is 13 residues. The CDR3 loop is CASLLTEGYGYTF. CDR3 DNA sequence: TGTGCCAGCCTTTTAACAGAGGGATATGGCTACACCTTC.

V usage is TRBV25-1 and J usage is TRBJ1-1, with 7 bases matching TRBD1. The CDR3 is 13 residues long. V shed 5 bases and J 5 bases; nucleotides not matched to a gene: 5. Germline CDR1 and CDR2: MGHDK and SYGVNS. CDR3 loop: CASSWTGQTEAFF. In DNA, the CDR3 is TGTGCCAGCAGTTGGACAGGACAGACTGAAGCTTTCTTT.